The clone carrying this T cell receptor beta chain has a count of ten or more. The data belong to a study of molecular identifiers for immune sequencing clone quantification. Construction of naive CD8 libraries employed about 18,000 to 1,000,000 sorted cells together with 10%, 30% or 50% RNA. The bulk TCR libraries were made with methods described before and with listed TCR primers. TCRdb re-called the PCR reads with MiXCR, one entry per CDR3 protein. The table includes about half a million distinct CDR3 sequences, over 20% detected once. The germline V gene encodes CDR1 SGHTA and CDR2 FQGNSA. V lost 1 base, J lost 7 bases, and 14 bases lay in between. This CDR3 has 15 residues.

The material sequenced was naive CD8+ T cells from blood, with Jurkat cell RNA spiked in. This sample's subset: FACS-sorted CD8+CD4-CCR7+CD45RA+ naive T cells. This TCR was sampled from a human donor in good health. Some libraries in this study had Jurkat cell RNA spiked in. This chain joins TRBV7-2 and TRBJ1-5; D may be TRBD1 (5 bases). CDR3 protein: CASSLDGAPGQPQHF. The CDR3 DNA is TGTGCCAGCAGCTTAGACGGGGCGCCGGGGCAGCCCCAGCATTTT.